The 5 T cell receptor beta chains presented below share a single source sample, sequenced in a study of cytomegalovirus exposure and HLA in healthy donors. In the PCR, 60 Vbeta and 13 Jbeta primers were used. The table came from immunoSEQ multiplex PCR; TCRdb's copy has only in-frame clones and leaves some out. The sample lists some 140,000 clones, around 72% occurring once. Sequencing was performed on PBMCs. These receptors originate from a man aged 50-59 years in good health and CMV-seropositive.

This chain links TRBV15 with TRBJ1-2; D not certain. Per germline, CDR1 LNHNV and CDR2 YYDKDF (reference sequence). Trimming cost V 1 base and J 2 bases, with 11 bases left between them. The CDR3 covers 15 residues. The DNA for the CDR3 is TGTGCCACCAGCAGAGTGGGCAGAGAGAACTATGGCTACACCTTC. This encodes CATSRVGRENYGYTF.

CDR3 residues: CASSYTPTAGNEQYF. CDR3 nucleotide sequence: TGTGCCAGTAGTTACACCCCCACGGCGGGTAACGAGCAGTACTTC. The genes are TRBV19 and TRBJ2-7; tentative D call: TRBD2 (5 bases). There are 15 residues in the CDR3. V was trimmed by 5 bases and J by 5 bases, leaving 19 bases between them. Germline-derived CDR1 and CDR2 are LNHDA and SQIVND (reference sequence).

V gene TRBV15 combines with J gene TRBJ2-7; D is unresolved. The length of the CDR3 is 13 residues. V lost 0 bases to trimming and J lost 3 bases, with 6 bases between them. CDR1 is LNHNV and CDR2 is YYDKDF in the germline V gene (reference sequence). CDR3 coding DNA: TGTGCCACCAGCAGAGATACTGGCTACGAGCAGTACTTC. This sequence encodes CATSRDTGYEQYF.

This chain links TRBV29-1 with TRBJ2-7, with 7 nucleotides matching TRBD2. This CDR3 is built from 14 residues. Germline loops: CDR1 SQVTM, CDR2 ANQGSEA. With V trimmed by 0 bases and J by 0 bases, 2 bases remained unmatched. The CDR3 DNA reads TGCAGCGTTGAAGAGACGGGGGGCTCCTACGAGCAGTACTTC. It yields the protein CSVEETGGSYEQYF.

This chain joins TRBV19 and TRBJ2-1; D might be TRBD1 (6 bases). V was trimmed by 1 base and J by 4 bases, leaving 17 bases between them. The CDR3 is 17 residues long. CDR1 is LNHDA, CDR2 SQIVND, per germline (reference sequence). CDR3 protein: CASSIVGWDTGYNEQFF. In DNA form, the CDR3 reads TGTGCCAGTAGTATAGTGGGTTGGGACACTGGTTACAATGAGCAGTTCTTC.